The entry below gives a single T cell receptor beta chain sequence along with its context. The CDR3 spans 14 residues. Trimming left V 4 bases short and J 2 bases short, with 10 bases between. Germline V gene data show CDR1 as SGHTA and CDR2 as FQGNSA. These data belong to a study of blood T cell repertoires in COVID-19. Study summary: Acute and convalescent COVID-19 samples came from the United States, Italy and Spain. T cells, B-cell-depleted T cells, or PBMCs supplied cDNA or gDNA.

Original handling: Amplification of reference gene primers was used by the study to estimate nucleated cell counts. Method: immunoSEQ multiplex PCR; TCRdb's copy keeps in-frame clones and lacks some. That table supplies the V and J calls and clone size; D and trimming were determined from the DNA. The sample records 200,000 to 250,000 clones, 80% to 90% being singletons. The clonotype was recovered from a woman in her 70s with acute or convalescent COVID-19. The sample consisted of peripheral blood. V and J are TRBV7-2 and TRBJ2-3; a possible D gene is TRBD1 (6 bases). The DNA of the CDR3 is TGTGCCAGCAGCTGGGACATCAACACAGATACGCAGTATTTT. It is translated as CASSWDINTDTQYF.